By frequency in the sample, the clone carrying this T cell receptor (beta chain) is medium-sized (0.01 to 0.1%). Its specificity is unknown. This sample stems from a study of metastatic and nonmetastatic thyroid tumors. Points from the study as a whole: Malignant tumors reportedly showed significantly higher TCR beta diversity than benign nodules in both blood and tumor.

Prior to thyroid surgery, none of the patients had received any treatment. Trimming took 5 bases from V and 2 from J; bases not matched to a gene: 7. The CDR3 is 14 amino acids. Germline loops: CDR1 DFQATT, CDR2 SNEGSKA (reference sequence). TCRdb re-called the PCR reads through MiXCR. The profile covers some 8,500 clones, with 35% appearing a single time and under 25% taken by the ten largest. The V call is TRBV20-1, the J call TRBJ1-2; 8 bases match TRBD1. The source is a female donor with papillary thyroid cancer or a benign thyroid nodule (not recorded which). Some clones in this sample may be carry-over from other donors' samples. The sequenced sample was tumor tissue. The CDR3 coding sequence is TGCAGTGCTCCCTGGACAGGGTCAAACTATGGCTACACCTTC. Translating it yields CSAPWTGSNYGYTF.